The TCR beta chain under discussion was sequenced for a study of T cell responses to AZD1222 COVID-19 vaccine. The study's findings and limits: Samples come after the peak T cell response, not at day 14. The donors showed a predominance of white British ancestry and of females, with possible underestimation of clonal diversity. Targeting of unmutated variant regions was reportedly seen in nearly half of spike-specific TCRs.

The assay was immunoSEQ multiplex PCR, and TCRdb's table has in-frame clones only and misses some. The sample shows 100,000 to 150,000 clones, approximately 88% of them seen only once. In the case of this clone: As yet, its antigen is unknown.

From germline, CDR1 is SEHNR and CDR2 FQNEAQ (reference sequence). The CDR3 has 15 amino acids. Trimming stripped 4 bases from V and 1 base from J, with 11 bases between. This chain connects TRBV7-9 to TRBJ1-5; D remains unclear. This sequence originates from an adult in good health. The sequences come from peripheral blood, collected on day 0 of AZD1222 vaccination. This CDR3 is CASSSSQVSNQPQHF. DNA of the CDR3: TGTGCCAGCAGCTCCTCACAAGTGAGCAATCAGCCCCAGCATTTT.